Here is one TCR beta chain with its context. The target antigen is unknown. This record belongs to a study of T cells after yellow fever vaccination. Study-level results: Peak timing came faster in the weaker secondary response, day 5 versus 15.

TCRdb ran MiXCR on the 5' RACE reads and lists one entry per CDR3 protein. The sample consists of around 70,000 distinct CDR3 sequences, around 7% of them appearing once. This specimen consisted of CD8+ T cells sorted from PBMCs, obtained 5 days after the first yellow fever vaccination. This clonotype was obtained from a young man who received the YFV17D yellow fever vaccine.

CDR3 loop: CASSIDRGSSYGYTF. CDR3 coding DNA: TGTGCCAGTAGTATCGACAGGGGGTCCTCGTATGGCTACACCTTC. The chain recombines TRBV19 with TRBJ1-2, with TRBD1 matching over 9 bases. This CDR3 has 15 residues. Germline CDR1 and CDR2: LNHDA and SQIVND (reference sequence). V dropped 3 bases and J dropped 5; count of bases not matched to a gene: 7.